The clone carrying this TCR beta chain occurred many times. Its antigen is unknown. This sample stems from a study of T cell repertoires in cytomegalovirus infection. For the study at large: From public TCR beta signatures came an indication of both CMV infection and matching HLA type.

TCRdb re-called the reads through MiXCR, storing one row per CDR3 protein. Of about 140,000 distinct CDR3 sequences listed, 5.5% to 7% are singletons. Study-level results: Accumulated public TCR beta family frequency recognized individuals carrying CMV together with the relevant HLA. The ex vivo response was dominated by HLA-C-restricted CMV-specific TCR beta clonotypes.

Trimming removed 1 base from V and 10 bases from J, with 5 bases in between. The CDR3 extends over 12 amino acids. Germline V gene sequence: CDR1 SGHTA, CDR2 FQGNSA. This clonotype originated in a human donor in good health (CMV status not recorded). Some clones in this sample may be carry-over from other donors' samples. The sequenced material came from PBMCs. The chain uses TRBV7-2 and TRBJ1-6; D gene ambiguous. CDR3 sequence: CASSLVGSPLHF. Written as DNA, the CDR3 is TGTGCCAGCAGCTTAGTCGGGTCACCCCTCCACTTT.